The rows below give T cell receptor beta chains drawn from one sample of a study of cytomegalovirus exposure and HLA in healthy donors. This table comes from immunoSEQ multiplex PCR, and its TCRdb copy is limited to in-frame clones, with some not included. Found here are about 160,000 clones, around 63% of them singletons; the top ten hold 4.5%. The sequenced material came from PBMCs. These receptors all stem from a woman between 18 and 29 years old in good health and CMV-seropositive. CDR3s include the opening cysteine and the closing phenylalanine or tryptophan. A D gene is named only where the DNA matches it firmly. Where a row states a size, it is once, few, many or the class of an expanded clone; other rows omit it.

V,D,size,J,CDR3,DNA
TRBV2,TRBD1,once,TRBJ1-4,CASSEGTGGSEKLFF,TGTGCCAGCAGTGAAGGGACAGGAGGAAGTGAAAAACTGTTTTTT
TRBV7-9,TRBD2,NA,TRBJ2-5,CASSWGTSRDEETQYF,TGTGCCAGCAGCTGGGGGACTAGTCGAGACGAGGAGACCCAGTACTTC
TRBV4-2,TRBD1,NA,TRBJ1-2,CASSQDQRGIGTGTYGYTF,TGTGCCAGCAGCCAAGATCAAAGGGGGATAGGGACAGGGACCTATGGCTACACCTTC
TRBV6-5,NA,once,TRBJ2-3,CASSLQGTSTDTQYF,TGTGCCAGCAGCCTACAGGGTACTAGCACAGATACGCAGTATTTT
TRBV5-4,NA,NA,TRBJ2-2,CASSLVSTANTGELFF,TGTGCCAGCAGCTTGGTCTCTACCGCGAACACCGGGGAGCTGTTTTTT
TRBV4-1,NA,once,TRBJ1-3,CASSHLPGGVPGNTIYF,TGCGCCAGCAGCCACCTTCCGGGAGGCGTCCCTGGAAACACCATATATTTT
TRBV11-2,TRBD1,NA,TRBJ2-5,CASSLGTAQETQYF,TGTGCCAGCAGCTTGGGGACAGCTCAAGAGACCCAGTACTTC
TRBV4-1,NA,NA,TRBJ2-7,CASSGALPYEQYF,TGCGCCAGCAGCGGGGCATTGCCCTACGAGCAGTACTTC
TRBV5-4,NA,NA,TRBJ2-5,CASSLAGYGGTQYF,TGTGCCAGCAGCTTGGCGGGTTACGGGGGGACCCAGTACTTC
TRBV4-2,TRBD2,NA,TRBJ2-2,CASSPDFGGDVGELFF,TGTGCCAGCAGCCCAGATTTTGGGGGGGACGTCGGGGAGCTGTTTTTT
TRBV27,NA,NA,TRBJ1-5,CASSFRVNSNQPQHF,TGTGCCAGCAGTTTCCGGGTTAATAGCAATCAGCCCCAGCATTTT
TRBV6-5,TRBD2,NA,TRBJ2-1,CASSYGAGAGVEQFF,TGTGCCAGCAGTTACGGTGCGGGAGCGGGAGTCGAGCAGTTCTTC
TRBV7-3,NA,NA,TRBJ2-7,CASSAGQPFYEQYF,TGTGCCAGCAGCGCGGGACAGCCCTTCTACGAGCAGTACTTC
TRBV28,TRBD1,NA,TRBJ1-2,CASSLWTGGYGYTF,TGTGCCAGCAGTTTATGGACAGGGGGCTATGGCTACACCTTC
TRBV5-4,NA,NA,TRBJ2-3,CASSPNARGADTQYF,TGTGCCAGCAGCCCGAATGCCAGGGGGGCAGATACGCAGTATTTT
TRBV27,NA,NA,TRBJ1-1,CASSNFGTEAFF,TGTGCCAGCAGTAATTTCGGGACTGAAGCTTTCTTT
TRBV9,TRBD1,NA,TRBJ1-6,CASSAAGQGSPLHF,TGTGCCAGCAGCGCAGCGGGACAGGGTTCACCCCTCCACTTT
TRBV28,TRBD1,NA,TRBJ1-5,CASIDGQGSQPQHF,TGTGCCAGCATCGACGGACAGGGCAGCCAGCCCCAGCATTTT
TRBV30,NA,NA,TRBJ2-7,CAWSGGKTGRDGRQASFYEQYF,TGTGCCTGGAGTGGGGGAAAAACGGGTCGAGACGGCCGACAGGCCTCCTTTTACGAGCAGTACTTC
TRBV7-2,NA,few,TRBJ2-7,CASSSGNRHEQYF,TGTGCCAGCAGCTCAGGGAATCGGCACGAGCAGTACTTC
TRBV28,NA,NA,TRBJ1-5,CASQLGGSQPQHF,TGTGCCAGCCAGCTGGGCGGGTCTCAGCCCCAGCATTTT
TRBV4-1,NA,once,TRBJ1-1,CASSHQVIGNTEAFF,TGCGCCAGCAGCCACCAAGTCATCGGGAACACTGAAGCTTTCTTT
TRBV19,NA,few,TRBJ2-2,CASSGTGWTGELFF,TGTGCCAGTAGTGGCACAGGGTGGACCGGGGAGCTGTTTTTT
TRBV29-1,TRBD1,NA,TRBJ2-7,CSVGRGSYEQYF,TGCAGCGTTGGCAGGGGGTCCTACGAGCAGTACTTC
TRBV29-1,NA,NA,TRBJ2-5,CSANLQGGETQYF,TGCAGCGCCAACCTACAGGGCGGGGAGACCCAGTACTTC
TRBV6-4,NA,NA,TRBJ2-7,CASSDSMANRDEQYF,TGTGCCAGCAGTGACTCGATGGCAAACAGAGACGAGCAGTACTTC
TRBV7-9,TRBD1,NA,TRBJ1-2,CASSLAEGAGGYGYTF,TGTGCCAGCAGCTTAGCCGAGGGGGCAGGAGGCTATGGCTACACCTTC
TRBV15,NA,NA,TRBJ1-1,CATAGVFHTEAFF,TGTGCCACCGCAGGGGTATTTCACACTGAAGCTTTCTTT
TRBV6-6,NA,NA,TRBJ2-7,CASSARQAPYEQYF,TGTGCCAGCAGCGCACGCCAAGCCCCCTACGAGCAGTACTTC
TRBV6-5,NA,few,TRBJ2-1,CASSYSGGVAYNEQFF,TGTGCCAGCAGTTACTCCGGAGGGGTCGCCTACAATGAGCAGTTCTTC
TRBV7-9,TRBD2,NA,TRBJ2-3,CASSFREGRTDTQYF,TGTGCCAGCAGCTTCCGGGAGGGGCGGACAGATACGCAGTATTTT
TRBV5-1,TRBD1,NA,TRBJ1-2,CASSLGQGARGYTF,TGCGCCAGCAGCTTGGGACAGGGGGCGCGCGGCTACACCTTC
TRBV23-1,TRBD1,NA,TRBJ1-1,CASSQCGTGVGGNTEAFF,TGCGCCAGCAGTCAGTGTGGGACAGGCGTAGGGGGGAACACTGAAGCTTTCTTT
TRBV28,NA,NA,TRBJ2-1,CASSPGDGYNEQFF,TGTGCCAGCAGTCCGGGGGATGGGTACAATGAGCAGTTCTTC
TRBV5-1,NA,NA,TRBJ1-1,CASSLGGLRGTEAFF,TGCGCCAGCAGCTTGGGGGGCCTTCGCGGCACTGAAGCTTTCTTT
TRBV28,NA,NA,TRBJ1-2,CASKIQGILGGYTF,TGTGCCAGCAAAATTCAGGGAATATTAGGAGGCTACACCTTC
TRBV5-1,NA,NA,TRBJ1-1,CASSSHHTEAFF,TGCGCCAGCAGCTCCCATCACACTGAAGCTTTCTTT
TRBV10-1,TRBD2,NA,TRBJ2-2,CASKSGRYTGELFF,TGCGCCAGCAAGAGCGGGAGGTACACCGGGGAGCTGTTTTTT
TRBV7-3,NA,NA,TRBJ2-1,CASSLNGAYNEQFF,TGTGCCAGCAGCTTGAACGGGGCCTACAATGAGCAGTTCTTC
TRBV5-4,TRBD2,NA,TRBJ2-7,CASSLVLAGINEQYF,TGTGCCAGCAGCTTGGTCCTAGCGGGGATCAACGAGCAGTACTTC
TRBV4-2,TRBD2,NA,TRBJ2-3,CASSQARGGPGDTQYF,TGTGCCAGCAGCCAAGCGCGCGGGGGGCCGGGGGATACGCAGTATTTT